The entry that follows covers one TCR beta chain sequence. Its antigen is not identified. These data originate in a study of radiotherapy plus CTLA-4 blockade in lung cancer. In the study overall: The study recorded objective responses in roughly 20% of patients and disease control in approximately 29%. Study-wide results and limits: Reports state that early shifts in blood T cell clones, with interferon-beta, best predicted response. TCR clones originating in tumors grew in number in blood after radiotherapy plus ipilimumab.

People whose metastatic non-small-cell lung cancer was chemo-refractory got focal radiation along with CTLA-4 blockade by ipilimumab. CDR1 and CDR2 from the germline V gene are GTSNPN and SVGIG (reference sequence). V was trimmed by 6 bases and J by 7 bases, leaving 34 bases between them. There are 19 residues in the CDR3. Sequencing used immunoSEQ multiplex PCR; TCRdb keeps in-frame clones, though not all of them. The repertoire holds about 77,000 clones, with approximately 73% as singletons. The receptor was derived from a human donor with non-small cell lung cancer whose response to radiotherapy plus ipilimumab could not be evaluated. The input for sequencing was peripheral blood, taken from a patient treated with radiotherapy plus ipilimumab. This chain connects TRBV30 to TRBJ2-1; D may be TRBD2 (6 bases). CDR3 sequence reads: CACQSGVSGLSREGNEQFF. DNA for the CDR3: TGTGCCTGTCAATCGGGGGTTAGCGGCCTTTCGAGAGAGGGGAATGAGCAGTTCTTC.